Below, one T cell receptor (beta chain) is given with its context. Its antigen is not identified. The sample is drawn from a study of molecular identifiers for immune sequencing clone quantification. Whole-study context: Replicate experiments divided RNA from around 20,000 or 100,000 naive CD8 cells into five parts and sequenced four. Study outcomes and limitations: Jurkat TCR RNA spiked in from one cell could reportedly be detected among about a million naive cells.

Sorted cell numbers of about 20,000 to 1,000,000, with 10%, 30% or 50% RNA, served as input for naive CD8 libraries. The sorting of naive CD8 T cells used the CD8+CD4-CCR7+CD45RA+ phenotype. CDR3 size: 14 residues. Germline V gives CDR1 SGHTA, CDR2 FQGTGA. Between the trimmed V and J ends, which lost 0 bases and 4 bases, there was a span of 9 bases. TCRdb used MiXCR to reprocess the PCR reads, holding one entry per CDR3 protein. The table has hundreds of thousands of distinct CDR3 sequences, 25% seen once. The specimen sequenced was naive CD8+ T cells from blood, with Jurkat cell RNA spiked in. The subset denotes: FACS-sorted CD8+CD4-CCR7+CD45RA+ naive T cells. The receptor was derived from a human donor in good health. Some libraries in this study had Jurkat cell RNA spiked in. The rearrangement uses TRBV7-3 and TRBJ1-2; no reliable D call. The CDR3 loop reads CASSLTGAAYGYTF. The CDR3 nucleotides are TGTGCCAGCAGCTTAACGGGCGCCGCCTATGGCTACACCTTC.